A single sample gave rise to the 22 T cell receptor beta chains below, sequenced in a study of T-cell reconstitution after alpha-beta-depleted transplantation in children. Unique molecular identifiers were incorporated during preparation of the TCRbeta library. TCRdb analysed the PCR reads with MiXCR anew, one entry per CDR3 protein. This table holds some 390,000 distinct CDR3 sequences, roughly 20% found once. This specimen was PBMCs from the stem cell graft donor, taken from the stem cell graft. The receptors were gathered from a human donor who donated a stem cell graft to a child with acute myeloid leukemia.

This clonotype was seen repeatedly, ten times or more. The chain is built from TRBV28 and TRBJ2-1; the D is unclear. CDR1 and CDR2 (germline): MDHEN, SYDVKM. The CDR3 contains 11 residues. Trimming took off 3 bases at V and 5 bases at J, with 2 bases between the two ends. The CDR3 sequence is CASSFHNEQFF. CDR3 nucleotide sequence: TGTGCCAGCAGTTTTCACAATGAGCAGTTCTTC.

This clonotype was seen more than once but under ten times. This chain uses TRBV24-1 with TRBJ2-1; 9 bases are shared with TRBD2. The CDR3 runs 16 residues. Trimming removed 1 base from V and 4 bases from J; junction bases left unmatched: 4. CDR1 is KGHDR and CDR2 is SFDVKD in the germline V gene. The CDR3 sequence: CATSDFVTSGYNEQFF. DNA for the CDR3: TGTGCCACCAGTGATTTCGTGACTAGCGGTTACAATGAGCAGTTCTTC.

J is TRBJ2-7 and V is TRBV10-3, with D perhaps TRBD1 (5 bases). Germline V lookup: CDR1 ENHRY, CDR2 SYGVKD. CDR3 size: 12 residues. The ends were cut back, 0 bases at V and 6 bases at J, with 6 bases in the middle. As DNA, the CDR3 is TGTGCCATCAGTGAGTCCCAGGGCGAGCAGTACTTC. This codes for CAISESQGEQYF.

DNA for the CDR3: TGTGCCAGCAGCTTAAACGGACCGAGAATGGGTGCGTTCAACGAGCAGTACTTC. Amino acids: CASSLNGPRMGAFNEQYF. The gene calls are TRBV11-2 and TRBJ2-7; no clear D. Germline V gene data show CDR1 as SGHAT and CDR2 as FQNNGV. The CDR3 is 18 amino acids. Trimming pared 2 bases from V and 5 bases from J, leaving 25 bases between.

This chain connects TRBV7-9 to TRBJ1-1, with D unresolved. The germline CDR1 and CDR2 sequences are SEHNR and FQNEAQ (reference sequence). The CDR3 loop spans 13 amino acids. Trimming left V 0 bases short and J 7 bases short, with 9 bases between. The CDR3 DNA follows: TGTGCCAGCAGCTTAGCTGGCGGTGATGAAGCTTTCTTT. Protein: CASSLAGGDEAFF.

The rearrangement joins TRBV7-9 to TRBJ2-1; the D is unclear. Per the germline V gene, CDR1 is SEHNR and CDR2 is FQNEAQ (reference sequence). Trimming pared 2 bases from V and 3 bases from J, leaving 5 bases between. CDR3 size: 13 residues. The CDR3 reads CASSLRNYNEQFF. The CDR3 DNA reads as TGTGCCAGCAGCTTAAGAAACTACAATGAGCAGTTCTTC.

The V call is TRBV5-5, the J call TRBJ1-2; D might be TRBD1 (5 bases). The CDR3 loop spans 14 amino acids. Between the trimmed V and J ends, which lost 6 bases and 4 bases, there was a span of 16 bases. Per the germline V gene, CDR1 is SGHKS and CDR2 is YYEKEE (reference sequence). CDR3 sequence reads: CASNQSPTAYGYTF. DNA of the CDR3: TGTGCCAGCAACCAGTCACCGACAGCCTATGGCTACACCTTC.

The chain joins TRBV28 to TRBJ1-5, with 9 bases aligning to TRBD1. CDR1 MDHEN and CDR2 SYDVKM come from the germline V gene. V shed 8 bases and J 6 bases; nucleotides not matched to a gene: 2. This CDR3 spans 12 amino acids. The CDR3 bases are TGTGCCAGCCTGACAGGGGGTCAGCCCCAGCATTTT. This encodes CASLTGGQPQHF.

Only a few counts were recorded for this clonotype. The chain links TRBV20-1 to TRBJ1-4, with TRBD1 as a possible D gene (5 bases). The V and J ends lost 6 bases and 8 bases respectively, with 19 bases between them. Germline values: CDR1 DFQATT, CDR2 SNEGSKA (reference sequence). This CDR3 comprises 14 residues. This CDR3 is CSAADSGQTEKLFF. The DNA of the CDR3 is TGCAGTGCCGCTGACAGCGGGCAAACCGAAAAACTGTTTTTT.

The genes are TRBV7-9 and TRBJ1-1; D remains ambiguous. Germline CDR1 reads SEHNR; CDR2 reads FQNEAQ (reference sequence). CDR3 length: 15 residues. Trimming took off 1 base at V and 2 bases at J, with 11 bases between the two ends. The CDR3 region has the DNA TGTGCCAGCAGCTTAGGGGGAGACCGAAACACTGAAGCTTTCTTT. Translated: CASSLGGDRNTEAFF.

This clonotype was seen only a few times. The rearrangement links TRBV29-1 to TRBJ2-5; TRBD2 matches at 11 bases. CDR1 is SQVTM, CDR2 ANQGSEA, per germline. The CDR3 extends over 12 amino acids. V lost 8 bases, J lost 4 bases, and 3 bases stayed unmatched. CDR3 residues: CSLGTSGETQYF. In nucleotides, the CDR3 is TGCAGCTTAGGGACTAGCGGAGAGACCCAGTACTTC.

The CDR3: CASSPPPGETQYF. The CDR3 DNA reads as TGTGCCAGCTCACCACCGCCTGGAGAGACCCAGTACTTC. J is TRBJ2-5 and V is TRBV18; D remains unclear. Germline V CDR1 and CDR2: KGHSH, LQKENI. Trimming stripped 0 bases from V and 4 bases from J, with 6 bases between. The CDR3 runs 13 residues.

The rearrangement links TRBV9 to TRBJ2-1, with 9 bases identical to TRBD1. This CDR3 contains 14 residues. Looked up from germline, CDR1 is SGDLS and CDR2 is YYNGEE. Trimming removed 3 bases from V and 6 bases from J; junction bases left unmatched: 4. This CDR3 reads CASSGTGASNEQFF. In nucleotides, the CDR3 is TGTGCCAGCAGCGGGACAGGGGCCTCCAATGAGCAGTTCTTC.

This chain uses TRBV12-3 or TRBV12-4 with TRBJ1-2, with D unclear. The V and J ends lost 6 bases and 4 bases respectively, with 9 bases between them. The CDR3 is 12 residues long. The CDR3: CASSTRSYGYTF. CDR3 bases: TGTGCCAGCAGCACCAGAAGCTATGGCTACACCTTC.

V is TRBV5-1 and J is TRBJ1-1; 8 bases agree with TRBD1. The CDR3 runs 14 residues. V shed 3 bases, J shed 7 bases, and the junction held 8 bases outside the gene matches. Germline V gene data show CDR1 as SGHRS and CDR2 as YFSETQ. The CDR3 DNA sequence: TGCGCCAGCAGCTCACTCAGGGGGCGAAATGAAGCTTTCTTT. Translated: CASSSLRGRNEAFF.

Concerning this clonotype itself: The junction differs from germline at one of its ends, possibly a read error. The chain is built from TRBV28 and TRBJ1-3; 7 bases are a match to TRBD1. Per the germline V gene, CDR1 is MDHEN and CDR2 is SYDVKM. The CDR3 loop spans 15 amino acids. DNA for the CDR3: TGTGCCAGCACCATACAGGGGAACTCTGGAAACACCACATATTTT. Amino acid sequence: CASTIQGNSGNTTYF. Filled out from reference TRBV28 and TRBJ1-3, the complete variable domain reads DVKVTQSSRYLVKRTGEKVFLECVQDMDHENMFWYRQDPGLGLRLIYFSYDVKMKEKGDIPEGYSVSREKKERFSLILESASTNQTSMYLCASTIQGNSGNTTYFGEGSWLTVV.

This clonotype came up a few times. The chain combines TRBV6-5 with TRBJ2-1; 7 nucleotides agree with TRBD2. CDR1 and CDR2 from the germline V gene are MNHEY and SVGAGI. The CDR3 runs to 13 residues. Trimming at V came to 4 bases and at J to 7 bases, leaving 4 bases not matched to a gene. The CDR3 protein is CASSWGGKNEQFF. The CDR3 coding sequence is TGTGCCAGCAGTTGGGGGGGGAAGAATGAGCAGTTCTTC.

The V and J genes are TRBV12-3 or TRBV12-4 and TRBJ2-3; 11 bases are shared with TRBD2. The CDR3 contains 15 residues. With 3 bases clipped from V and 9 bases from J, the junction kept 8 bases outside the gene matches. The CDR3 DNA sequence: TGTGCCAGCAGTTTGGGGCTAGCGGGAGGAAACACGCAGTATTTT. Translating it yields CASSLGLAGGNTQYF.

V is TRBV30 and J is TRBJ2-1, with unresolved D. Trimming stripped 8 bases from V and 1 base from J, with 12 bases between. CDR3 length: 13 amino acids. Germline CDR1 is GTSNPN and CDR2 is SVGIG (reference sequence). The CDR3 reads CAQLGASYNEQFF. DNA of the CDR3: TGTGCCCAGCTAGGAGCTTCCTACAATGAGCAGTTCTTC.

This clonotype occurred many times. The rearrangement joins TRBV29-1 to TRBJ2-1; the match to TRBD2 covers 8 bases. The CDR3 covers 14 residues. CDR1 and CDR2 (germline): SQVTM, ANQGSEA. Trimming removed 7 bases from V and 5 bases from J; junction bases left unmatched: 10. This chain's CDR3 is CSALRGERDNEQFF. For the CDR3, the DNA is TGCAGCGCCCTGCGGGGGGAGAGGGACAATGAGCAGTTCTTC.

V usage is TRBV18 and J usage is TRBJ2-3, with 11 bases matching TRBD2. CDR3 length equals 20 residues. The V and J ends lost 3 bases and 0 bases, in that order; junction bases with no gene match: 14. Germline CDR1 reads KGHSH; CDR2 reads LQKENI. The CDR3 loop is CASSPRGLAGYDSSTDTQYF. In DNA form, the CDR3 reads TGTGCCAGCTCACCTCGAGGACTAGCGGGTTACGACTCTAGCACAGATACGCAGTATTTT.

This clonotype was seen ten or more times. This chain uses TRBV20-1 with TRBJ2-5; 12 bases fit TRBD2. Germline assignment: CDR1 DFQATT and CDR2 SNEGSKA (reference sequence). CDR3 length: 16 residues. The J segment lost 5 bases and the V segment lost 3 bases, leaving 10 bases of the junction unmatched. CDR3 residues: CSASPASGRVGETQYF. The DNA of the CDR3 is TGCAGTGCTAGCCCGGCTAGCGGGAGGGTTGGGGAGACCCAGTACTTC.